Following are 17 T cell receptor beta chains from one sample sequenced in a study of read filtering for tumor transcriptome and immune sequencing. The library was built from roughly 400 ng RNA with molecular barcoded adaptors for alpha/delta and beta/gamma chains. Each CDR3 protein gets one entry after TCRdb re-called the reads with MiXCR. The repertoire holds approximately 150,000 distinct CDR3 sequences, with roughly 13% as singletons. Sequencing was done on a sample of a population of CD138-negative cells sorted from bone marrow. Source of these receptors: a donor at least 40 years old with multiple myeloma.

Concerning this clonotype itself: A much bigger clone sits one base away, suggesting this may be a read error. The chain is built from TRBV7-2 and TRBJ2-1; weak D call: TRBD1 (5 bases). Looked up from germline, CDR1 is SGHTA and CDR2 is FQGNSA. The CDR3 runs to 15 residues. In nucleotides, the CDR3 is TGTGCCAGCAGCTTAAACGGACAACCTTACAATGAGCGGTTCTTC. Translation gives CASSLNGQPYNERFF.

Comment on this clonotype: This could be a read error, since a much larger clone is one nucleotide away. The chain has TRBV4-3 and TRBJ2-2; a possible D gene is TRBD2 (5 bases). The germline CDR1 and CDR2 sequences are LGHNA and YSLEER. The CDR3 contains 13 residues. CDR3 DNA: TGCGCCAGCAGCCAAAGAGGGCCCGGGGAGCTGATTTTT. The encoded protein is CASSQRGPGELIF.

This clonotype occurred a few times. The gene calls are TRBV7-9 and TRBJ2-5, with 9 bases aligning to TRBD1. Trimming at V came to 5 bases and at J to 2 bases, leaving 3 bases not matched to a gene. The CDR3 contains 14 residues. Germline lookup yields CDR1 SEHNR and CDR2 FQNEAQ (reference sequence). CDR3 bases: TGTGCCAGCAGCCGGACAGGGGAACAAGAGACCCAGTACTTC. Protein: CASSRTGEQETQYF. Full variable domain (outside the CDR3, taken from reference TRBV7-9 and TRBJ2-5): DTGVSQNPRHKITKRGQNVTFRCDPISEHNRLYWYRQTLGQGPEFLTYFQNEAQLEKSRLLSDRFSAERPKGSFSTLEIQRTEQGDSAMYLCASSRTGEQETQYFGPGTRLLVL.

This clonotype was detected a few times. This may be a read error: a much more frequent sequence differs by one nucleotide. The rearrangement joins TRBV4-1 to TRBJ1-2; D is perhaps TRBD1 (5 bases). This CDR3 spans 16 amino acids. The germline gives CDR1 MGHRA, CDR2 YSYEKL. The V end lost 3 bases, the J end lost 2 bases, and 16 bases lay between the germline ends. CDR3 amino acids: CASSHKNRDANYGYTF. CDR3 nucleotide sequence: TGCGCCAGCAGCCACAAGAACCGGGACGCCAACTATGGCTACACCTTC.

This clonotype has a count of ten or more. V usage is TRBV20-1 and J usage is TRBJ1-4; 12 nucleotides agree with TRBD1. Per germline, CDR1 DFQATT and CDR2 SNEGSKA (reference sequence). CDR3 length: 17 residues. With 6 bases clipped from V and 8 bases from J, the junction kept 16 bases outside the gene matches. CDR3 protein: CSADGTGGGRGGEKLFF. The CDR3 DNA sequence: TGCAGTGCCGATGGGACAGGGGGCGGCCGAGGCGGAGAAAAACTGTTTTTT.

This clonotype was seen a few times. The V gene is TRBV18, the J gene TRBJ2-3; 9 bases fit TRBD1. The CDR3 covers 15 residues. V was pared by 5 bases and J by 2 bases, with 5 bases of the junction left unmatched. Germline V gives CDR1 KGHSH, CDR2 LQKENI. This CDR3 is CASSTGQGHTDTQYF. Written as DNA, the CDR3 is TGTGCCAGCTCAACGGGACAGGGTCACACAGATACGCAGTATTTT.

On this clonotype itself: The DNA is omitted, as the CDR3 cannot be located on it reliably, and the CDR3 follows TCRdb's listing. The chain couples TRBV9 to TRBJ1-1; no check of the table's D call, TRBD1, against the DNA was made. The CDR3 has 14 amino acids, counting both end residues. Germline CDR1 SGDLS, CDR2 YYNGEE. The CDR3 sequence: CASSVGQGNTEAVF.

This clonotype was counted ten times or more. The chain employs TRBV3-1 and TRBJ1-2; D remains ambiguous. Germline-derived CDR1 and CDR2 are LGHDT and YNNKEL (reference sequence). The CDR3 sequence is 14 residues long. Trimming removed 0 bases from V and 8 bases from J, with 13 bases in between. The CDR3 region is CASSQEGYMRGYTF. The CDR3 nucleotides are TGTGCCAGCAGCCAAGAGGGCTATATGAGGGGCTACACCTTC.

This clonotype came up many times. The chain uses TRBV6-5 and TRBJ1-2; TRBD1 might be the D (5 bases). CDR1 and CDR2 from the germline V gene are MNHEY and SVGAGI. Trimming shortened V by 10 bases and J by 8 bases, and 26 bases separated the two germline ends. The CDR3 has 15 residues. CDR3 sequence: CATTFSRRGQEGYTF. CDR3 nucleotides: TGTGCCACCACCTTCTCACGAAGGGGCCAGGAGGGCTACACCTTC.

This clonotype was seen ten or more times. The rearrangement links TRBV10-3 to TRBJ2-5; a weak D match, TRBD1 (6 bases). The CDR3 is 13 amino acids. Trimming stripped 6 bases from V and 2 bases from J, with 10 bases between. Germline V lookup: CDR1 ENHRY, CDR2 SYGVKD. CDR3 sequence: CAIRPGQQETQYF. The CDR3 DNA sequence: TGTGCCATCAGGCCGGGACAACAAGAGACCCAGTACTTC.

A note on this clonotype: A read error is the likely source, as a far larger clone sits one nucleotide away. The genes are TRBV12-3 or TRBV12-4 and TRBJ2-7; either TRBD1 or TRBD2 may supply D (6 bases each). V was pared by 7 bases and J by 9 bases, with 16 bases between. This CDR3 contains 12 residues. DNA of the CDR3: TGTGCCAGCACCTTGGGGGGCAACGGGCAGTACTTC. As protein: CASTLGGNGQYF.

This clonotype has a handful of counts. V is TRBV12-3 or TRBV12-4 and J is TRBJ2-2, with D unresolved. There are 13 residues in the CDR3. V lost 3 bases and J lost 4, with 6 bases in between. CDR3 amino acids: CASSFPITGELFF. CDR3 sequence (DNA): TGTGCCAGCAGTTTCCCCATCACCGGGGAGCTGTTTTTT.

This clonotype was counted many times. CDR3 nucleotide sequence: TGCAGCGTTGCACTAGCTACAGATACGCAGTATTTT. It yields the protein CSVALATDTQYF. V and J are TRBV29-1 and TRBJ2-3, with D tentatively TRBD2 (6 bases). The CDR3 sequence is 12 residues long. V lost 4 bases, J lost 3 bases, and 8 bases lay in between. Germline V gene data show CDR1 as SQVTM and CDR2 as ANQGSEA.

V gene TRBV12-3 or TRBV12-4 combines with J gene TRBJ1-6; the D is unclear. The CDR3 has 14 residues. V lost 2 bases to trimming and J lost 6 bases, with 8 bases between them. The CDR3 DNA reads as TGTGCCAGCAGTTTAAGGCGGGTTAATTCACCCCTCCACTTT. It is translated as CASSLRRVNSPLHF.

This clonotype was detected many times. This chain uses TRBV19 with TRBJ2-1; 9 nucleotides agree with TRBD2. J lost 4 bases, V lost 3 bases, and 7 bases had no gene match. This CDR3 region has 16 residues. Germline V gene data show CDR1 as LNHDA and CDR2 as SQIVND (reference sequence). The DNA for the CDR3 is TGTGCCAGTAGTATGTATCTAAGCGGGAGGTACAATGAGCAGTTCTTC. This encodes CASSMYLSGRYNEQFF.

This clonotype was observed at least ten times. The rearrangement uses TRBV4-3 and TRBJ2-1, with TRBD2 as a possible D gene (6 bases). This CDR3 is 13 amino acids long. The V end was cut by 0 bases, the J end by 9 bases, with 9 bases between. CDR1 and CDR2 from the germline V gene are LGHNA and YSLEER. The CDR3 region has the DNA TGCGCCAGCAGCCAAGAAGGCGGGGCTGAGCAGTTCTTC. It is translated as CASSQEGGAEQFF.

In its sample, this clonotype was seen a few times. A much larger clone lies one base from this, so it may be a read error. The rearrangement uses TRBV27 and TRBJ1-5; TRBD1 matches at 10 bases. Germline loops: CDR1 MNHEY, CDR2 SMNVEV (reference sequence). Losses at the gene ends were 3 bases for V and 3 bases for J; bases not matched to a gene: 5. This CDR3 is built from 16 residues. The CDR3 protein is CASSLTGGHINQPQHF. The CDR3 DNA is TGTGCCAGCAGTTTGACAGGGGGCCACATCAATCAGCCCCAGCATTTT.